The 22 T cell receptor beta chains below were found in one sample sequenced in a study of a mutant IDH1 vaccine in newly diagnosed glioma. Time point defined: week 23, last vaccination. A single vaccine dose contained 300 ug of mutant IDH1 20-mer peptide, and topical imiquimod was used with it. Measured with immunoSEQ multiplex PCR; TCRdb has only the in-frame clones, and not every one. Of some 70,000 clones in the sample, roughly 84% are singletons; the top ten hold 10% to 15%. Antigen specificity for these receptors is unknown. The starting material was PBMCs, obtained from a glioma patient whose treatment included an IDH1 peptide vaccine. Every receptor here comes from a man aged 18 to 29 with glioma.

This chain joins TRBV6-5 and TRBJ1-2; a weak D match, TRBD1 (5 bases). The V end lost 4 bases, the J end lost 4 bases, and 7 bases lay between the germline ends. The CDR3 length is 12 residues. Germline lookup yields CDR1 MNHEY and CDR2 SVGAGI. The DNA of the CDR3 is TGTGCCAGCAGTTCGACAGTCTATGGCTACACCTTC. It translates to CASSSTVYGYTF.

This chain links TRBV7-8 with TRBJ1-5; no definite D call. The germline CDR1 and CDR2 sequences are SGHVS and FQNEAQ. This CDR3 is 15 amino acids long. Trimming took 2 bases from V and 4 from J, leaving 12 bases between them. The DNA for the CDR3 is TGTGCCAGCAGCTTACAGGCAGGCGATAATCAGCCCCAGCATTTT. Protein sequence: CASSLQAGDNQPQHF.

V is TRBV29-1 and J is TRBJ2-3; TRBD2 matches 7 bases. The length of the CDR3 is 13 residues. CDR1 is SQVTM, CDR2 ANQGSEA, per germline. V shed 7 bases, J shed 9 bases, and the junction held 13 bases outside the gene matches. The CDR3: CSAGTDLGGTQYF. CDR3 sequence (DNA): TGCAGCGCCGGGACGGATTTGGGGGGGACGCAGTATTTT.

The chain joins TRBV19 to TRBJ1-4; no clear D gene. Trimming cost V 5 bases and J 0 bases, with 10 bases left between them. CDR1 and CDR2 from the germline V gene are LNHDA and SQIVND (reference sequence). The length of the CDR3 is 15 residues. In DNA, the CDR3 is TGTGCCAGTAGTGCCCAGGTTGCAACTAATGAAAAACTGTTTTTT. Protein product: CASSAQVATNEKLFF. Full variable domain (rest looked up from reference TRBV19 and TRBJ1-4): DGGITQSPKYLFRKEGQNVTLSCEQNLNHDAMYWYRQDPGQGLRLIYYSQIVNDFQKGDIAEGYSVSREKKESFPLTVTSAQKNPTAFYLCASSAQVATNEKLFFGSGTQLSVL.

This chain links TRBV19 with TRBJ2-3; tentative D call: TRBD2 (5 bases). Germline V gives CDR1 LNHDA, CDR2 SQIVND (reference sequence). The CDR3 is 16 amino acids. The V end was cut by 7 bases, the J end by 4 bases, with 21 bases between. The CDR3 sequence is CASTPGEVAYSDTQYF. The CDR3 nucleotides read TGTGCCAGTACCCCCGGAGAGGTAGCGTACTCAGATACGCAGTATTTT.

The chain links TRBV7-9 to TRBJ1-1; 7 bases agree with TRBD1. Germline CDR1 SEHNR, CDR2 FQNEAQ (reference sequence). This CDR3 is 14 amino acids long. The V gene end was trimmed by 6 bases and the J gene end by 5 bases; junction bases not matched to a gene: 9. The CDR3 loop reads CASRSGGARTEAFF. The CDR3 DNA is TGTGCCAGCAGGTCAGGGGGGGCGCGGACTGAAGCTTTCTTT.

CDR3 in DNA: TGTGCCAGCTCACCGGGGGGACAGGCGACTAACTATGGCTACACCTTC. Translating gives CASSPGGQATNYGYTF. V usage is TRBV18 and J usage is TRBJ1-2, with 8 nucleotides matching TRBD1. The length of the CDR3 is 16 residues. Germline CDR1 reads KGHSH; CDR2 reads LQKENI. Trimming cost V 3 bases and J 0 bases; bases outside gene matches: 6.

This chain joins TRBV6-4 and TRBJ2-3; TRBD2 might be the D (5 bases). The CDR3 length is 13 residues. V was trimmed by 2 bases and J by 6 bases, leaving 9 bases between them. CDR1 is MRHNA and CDR2 is SNTAGT in the germline V gene. Written as DNA, the CDR3 is TGTGCCAGCAGTGACGAGGGTGGGGATACGCAGTATTTT. Translated: CASSDEGGDTQYF.

This clone was seen a handful of times. The V and J genes are TRBV6-1 and TRBJ1-2, with D possibly matching TRBD1 (6 bases). V was trimmed by 5 bases and J by 2 bases, leaving 9 bases between them. In germline, CDR1 is MNHNS, CDR2 SASEGT. The CDR3 has 13 residues. CDR3 amino acids: CASSFQGNYGYTF. The CDR3 DNA reads TGTGCCAGCAGTTTTCAGGGGAACTATGGCTACACCTTC.

This chain links TRBV25-1 with TRBJ2-2; no firm D call. The V gene's germline CDR1 is MGHDK and CDR2 SYGVNS. There are 16 residues in the CDR3. V was trimmed by 5 bases and J by 7 bases, leaving 20 bases between them. CDR3 sequence (DNA): TGTGCCAGCAGTAGTCTATATTACAGTGGGCGCGGGGAGCTGTTTTTT. It codes for CASSSLYYSGRGELFF.

The J gene is TRBJ2-7, the V gene TRBV10-1; 7 bases agree with TRBD1. Germline-derived CDR1 and CDR2 are WNHNN and SYGVQD (reference sequence). The length of the CDR3 is 14 residues. Trimming took 6 bases from V and 2 from J; bases not matched to a gene: 7. The chain's CDR3 is CASRGDRAAYEQYF. The CDR3 coding sequence is TGCGCCAGCAGAGGTGACAGGGCGGCCTACGAGCAGTACTTC.

The chain is built from TRBV19 and TRBJ1-5, with D possibly TRBD1 on 5 matching bases. Germline lookup yields CDR1 LNHDA and CDR2 SQIVND (reference sequence). The CDR3 totals 14 residues. Trimming took off 3 bases at V and 1 base at J, with 7 bases between the two ends. The CDR3 is CASSIRDSNQPQHF. The CDR3 DNA sequence: TGTGCCAGTAGTATTAGGGACAGCAATCAGCCCCAGCATTTT.

The chain employs TRBV6-6 and TRBJ1-2; D is unresolved. V gave up 2 bases and J gave up 3 bases, with 10 bases separating them. Germline values: CDR1 MNHNY, CDR2 SVGAGI (reference sequence). The CDR3 consists of 14 residues. CDR3: CASSYVVSYYGYTF. DNA of the CDR3: TGTGCCAGCAGTTACGTAGTCAGCTACTATGGCTACACCTTC.

V gene TRBV29-1 combines with J gene TRBJ2-6; D is uncertain. This CDR3 is built from 17 residues. V shed 5 bases and J shed 5 bases, with 22 bases lying between them. Germline CDR1 and CDR2: SQVTM and ANQGSEA. This CDR3 is CSVMASSIQSRANVLTF. For the CDR3, the DNA is TGCAGCGTTATGGCGTCAAGCATACAAAGTCGGGCCAACGTCCTGACTTTC.

This clone was observed a few times. J is TRBJ1-5 and V is TRBV2; TRBD1 might be the D (6 bases). The CDR3 spans 13 residues. Trimming removed 4 bases from V and 5 bases from J, with 9 bases in between. Germline V gene sequence: CDR1 SNHLY, CDR2 FYNNEI. CDR3 in amino acids: CASSVYRDQPQHF. The DNA of the CDR3 is TGTGCCAGCAGTGTCTACAGGGATCAGCCCCAGCATTTT.

This clone has only one observation. The rearrangement joins TRBV18 to TRBJ1-2, with 9 bases lining up with TRBD1. Looked up from germline, CDR1 is KGHSH and CDR2 is LQKENI. CDR3 length equals 16 residues. J gave up 8 bases and V 6 bases, and 16 bases lay outside the gene matches. CDR3 sequence (DNA): TGTGCCAGCTCCCAATCCTTGGACAGGGGATCACGGGGCTACACCTTC. This sequence encodes CASSQSLDRGSRGYTF.

This clone was observed a single time. The gene calls are TRBV4-1 and TRBJ2-5; D is tentatively TRBD1 or TRBD2 (5 bases each). CDR1 and CDR2 (germline): MGHRA, YSYEKL. V was shortened by 4 bases and J by 5 bases, with 11 bases between the two germline ends. CDR3 length: 13 amino acids. CDR3 in DNA: TGCGCCAGCAGCCCCCGGGACGGGGAGACCCAGTACTTC. Protein: CASSPRDGETQYF.

The genes are TRBV7-9 and TRBJ1-2, with D maybe TRBD1 (6 bases). The CDR3 is 16 residues long. CDR1 is SEHNR and CDR2 is FQNEAQ in the germline V gene (reference sequence). V was trimmed by 5 bases and J by 4 bases, leaving 20 bases between them. The CDR3 spells CASSQKEVAGAYGYTF. The CDR3 DNA is TGTGCCAGCAGCCAAAAGGAAGTAGCAGGGGCCTATGGCTACACCTTC.

This chain links TRBV19 with TRBJ1-2; D call uncertain. The CDR3 spans 13 residues. V dropped 3 bases and J dropped 8 bases, with 13 bases sitting between them. Per germline, CDR1 LNHDA and CDR2 SQIVND (reference sequence). CDR3 sequence reads: CASSIRGLEGYTF. The CDR3 DNA is TGTGCCAGTAGTATTCGAGGGTTGGAAGGCTACACCTTC.

This clone was recorded a few times. The chain recombines TRBV7-2 with TRBJ1-1; tentatively, D is TRBD1 (6 bases). The CDR3 totals 16 residues. Trimming took 0 bases from V and 8 from J, leaving 19 bases between them. Germline values: CDR1 SGHTA, CDR2 FQGNSA. DNA of the CDR3: TGTGCCAGCAGCTTAGCGCTAAGAACCGGGACAAAGGAAGCTTTCTTT. Protein sequence: CASSLALRTGTKEAFF.

The rearrangement links TRBV11-2 to TRBJ2-3; a weak D match, TRBD2 (5 bases). V was shortened by 1 base and J by 8 bases, with 13 bases between the two germline ends. Germline-derived CDR1 and CDR2 are SGHAT and FQNNGV. The CDR3 length is 14 residues. The CDR3 sequence: CASSLAASGVTQYF. In nucleotides, the CDR3 is TGTGCCAGCAGCTTAGCAGCTTCCGGGGTTACGCAGTATTTT.

This chain links TRBV7-3 with TRBJ2-2; D unclear. Germline V gives CDR1 SGHTA, CDR2 FQGTGA. V gave up 3 bases and J gave up 4 bases, with 3 bases separating them. The CDR3 has 12 residues. CDR3 in amino acids: CASSLSTGELFF. The CDR3 DNA is TGTGCCAGCAGCTTGAGCACCGGGGAGCTGTTTTTT.